What follows are 2 T cell receptor beta chains derived from one specimen sequenced in a study of siplizumab effects on memory and regulatory T cells (dated by TCRdb to about 2019). Library preparation employed the immunoSEQ multiplex PCR assay. TCRdb's version of the immuneACCESS table is confined to in-frame rearrangements and falls short of the full clone set. An unresolved V gene accounts for under half of the shortfall where checked; the remainder is of unknown origin. The sample table lists fewer than 85,000 clones, around 95% of them with a count of one. Less than 20% of the sample lies in the top ten. The sequencing input was CD8+ T cells sorted from blood. The source of these receptors is a human donor in good health.

The V call is TRBV7-2, the J call TRBJ2-7; 10 nucleotides align to TRBD2. The J segment lost 0 bases and the V segment lost 5 bases, leaving 7 bases of the junction unmatched. CDR3 size: 16 residues. The germline CDR1 and CDR2 sequences are SGHTA and FQGNSA. The CDR3 nucleotides are TGTGCCAGCAGCCCAGGACTAGCGGAAAGCTCCTACGAGCAGTACTTC. The encoded protein is CASSPGLAESSYEQYF.

The rearrangement joins TRBV27 to TRBJ1-1; 9 bases align to TRBD1. The CDR3 length is 15 residues. After removal of 5 bases from V and 6 bases from J, the junction contained 10 bases not matched to a gene. Germline V gene lookup returns CDR1 MNHEY and CDR2 SMNVEV (reference sequence). CDR3 DNA sequence: TGTGCCAGCAGTCCCATGACAGGGGGAGTCCCTGAAGCTTTCTTT. Translated, it gives CASSPMTGGVPEAFF.